The 15 T cell receptor beta chains presented below share a single source sample, sequenced in a study of T cell repertoires in cytomegalovirus infection. TCRdb re-called the reads with MiXCR, one entry per CDR3 protein. The sample carries approximately 700,000 distinct CDR3 sequences, less than 40% recorded once. The source material was PBMCs. These receptors all come from a human donor in good health (CMV status not recorded). Some clones in this sample may be carry-over from other donors' samples.

As to this clonotype: The junction departs from germline at one end; a sequencing error may be responsible. The chain carries TRBV7-9 and TRBJ2-7; D uncertain. CDR1 SEHNR and CDR2 FQNEAQ come from the germline V gene (reference sequence). The CDR3 contains 14 residues. CDR3 protein: CASSLAQPGIIPHF. CDR3 in DNA: TGTGCCAGCAGCTTAGCACAGCCGGGCATCATCCCCCACTTC.

This chain uses TRBV20-1 with TRBJ1-2; no definite D call. Between the trimmed V and J ends, which lost 1 base and 6 bases, there was a span of 9 bases. The CDR3 length is 12 residues. CDR1 DFQATT and CDR2 SNEGSKA come from the germline V gene (reference sequence). The chain's CDR3 is CSARVVGDGYTF. In DNA, the CDR3 is TGCAGTGCTAGAGTTGTTGGGGATGGCTACACCTTC.

The chain is built from TRBV12-3 or TRBV12-4 and TRBJ1-2; the match to TRBD1 covers 11 bases. With V trimmed by 7 bases and J by 6 bases, 10 bases remained unmatched. The CDR3 spans 15 residues. CDR3 sequence (DNA): TGTGCCAGCAAGCCGGCCGGGACAGGGGGAAATGGCTACACCTTC. Translating it yields CASKPAGTGGNGYTF.

V usage is TRBV13 and J usage is TRBJ1-2, with D perhaps TRBD1 (5 bases). Trimming shortened V by 5 bases and J by 4 bases, and 14 bases separated the two germline ends. The CDR3 is made up of 14 amino acids. The germline CDR1 and CDR2 sequences are PRHDT and FYEKMQ (reference sequence). The CDR3 loop is CASSTQGVVYGYTF. The DNA of the CDR3 is TGTGCCAGCAGCACGCAGGGTGTCGTCTATGGCTACACCTTC.

This clonotype was seen at least ten times. The V call is TRBV7-2, the J call TRBJ1-4; D not resolved. The ends were cut back, 0 bases at V and 0 bases at J, with 17 bases in the middle. This CDR3 is 19 amino acids long. The germline gives CDR1 SGHTA, CDR2 FQGNSA. The CDR3 reads CASSLARPTGRTTNEKLFF. DNA for the CDR3: TGTGCCAGCAGCTTAGCGCGACCGACGGGGAGGACAACTAATGAAAAACTGTTTTTT.

This clonotype came up a few times. One junction end disagrees with the germline gene, perhaps due to a read error. The chain joins TRBV7-8 to TRBJ1-2; D gene ambiguous. Germline V lookup: CDR1 SGHVS, CDR2 FQNEAQ. The CDR3 runs 15 residues. The CDR3, as DNA: TGTGCCAGCACCTTACTCACGAAGGCTAACTATGGCTACACCTTC. Protein sequence: CASTLLTKANYGYTF.

The chain carries TRBV19 and TRBJ1-1; D unresolved. CDR1 and CDR2 (germline): LNHDA, SQIVND (reference sequence). This CDR3 has 13 amino acids. V dropped 5 bases and J dropped 0 bases, with 7 bases sitting between them. The CDR3, as DNA: TGTGCCAGTAGTGTGTCGGTGAACACTGAAGCTTTCTTT. Translation gives CASSVSVNTEAFF. Combining the CDR3 with reference TRBV19 and TRBJ1-1 gives the whole variable domain DGGITQSPKYLFRKEGQNVTLSCEQNLNHDAMYWYRQDPGQGLRLIYYSQIVNDFQKGDIAEGYSVSREKKESFPLTVTSAQKNPTAFYLCASSVSVNTEAFFGQGTRLTVV.

The genes are TRBV4-1 and TRBJ2-3; D is possibly TRBD2 (5 bases). Per germline, CDR1 MGHRA and CDR2 YSYEKL. The length of the CDR3 is 17 residues. V lost 1 base to trimming and J lost 0 bases, with 14 bases between them. The CDR3 region is CASSQGLRPDSTDTQYF. The CDR3 DNA is TGCGCCAGCAGCCAAGGACTACGGCCGGATAGCACAGATACGCAGTATTTT.

The chain links TRBV19 to TRBJ1-3; D is possibly TRBD1 (6 bases). The CDR3 sequence is 15 residues long. V dropped 5 bases and J dropped 0 bases, with 11 bases sitting between them. In germline, CDR1 is LNHDA, CDR2 SQIVND (reference sequence). The CDR3 region has the DNA TGTGCCAGTAGTCCCGGGACATACTCTGGAAACACCATATATTTT. It encodes CASSPGTYSGNTIYF.

The table lists this clonotype with a few counts. The chain combines TRBV15 with TRBJ2-5, with D perhaps assigned TRBD1 or TRBD2 (5 bases each). The CDR3 has 13 residues. Germline CDR1 LNHNV, CDR2 YYDKDF (reference sequence). Trimming left V 0 bases short and J 5 bases short, with 7 bases between. Written as DNA, the CDR3 is TGTGCCACCAGCAGAGAGGGGACGGAGACCCAGTACTTC. Amino acids: CATSREGTETQYF.

This clonotype was picked up many times. The chain employs TRBV7-2 and TRBJ1-5, with a possible D match to TRBD1 (6 bases). Trimming shortened V by 5 bases and J by 0 bases, and 17 bases separated the two germline ends. This CDR3 spans 17 amino acids. Looked up from germline, CDR1 is SGHTA and CDR2 is FQGNSA. For the CDR3, the DNA is TGTGCCAGCAGCCCAAAAGGACAGAGCTATAGCAATCAGCCCCAGCATTTT. Its translation is CASSPKGQSYSNQPQHF.

For this clonotype: A much larger clone lies a single base off, so this may be a read error. The chain employs TRBV12-3 or TRBV12-4 and TRBJ1-2; unclear D gene. CDR3 length: 13 amino acids. The ends were cut back, 3 bases at V and 3 bases at J, with 8 bases in the middle. For the CDR3, the DNA is TGTGCCAGCAGTTTGCATGGGTACTATGGCTACACCTTC. It encodes CASSLHGYYGYTF.

Concerning this clonotype itself: The final CDR3 position lacks the conserved phenylalanine or tryptophan, pointing to a likely read error. The chain uses TRBV28 and TRBJ1-5, with D maybe TRBD1 (6 bases). Germline lookup yields CDR1 MDHEN and CDR2 SYDVKM. The CDR3 totals 14 residues. V was shortened by 5 bases and J by 6 bases, with 14 bases between the two germline ends. The chain's CDR3 is CASSASTGLQPQHL. The CDR3 DNA follows: TGTGCCAGCAGTGCCTCAACAGGGCTTCAGCCCCAGCATTTG.

Details on this clonotype: Relative to the germline gene, one junction end is altered; a read error may explain this. The CDR3 here is CASSSEPGQGSNQSQHF. DNA for the CDR3: TGTGCCAGCAGCTCCGAACCGGGACAGGGGAGCAATCAGTCCCAGCATTTT. The chain employs TRBV7-6 and TRBJ1-5; TRBD1 aligns across 10 bases. Germline-derived CDR1 and CDR2 are SGHVS and FNYEAQ. The CDR3 runs 17 residues.

This sequence joins TRBV7-8 and TRBJ1-2; TRBD1 might be the D (5 bases). Per germline, CDR1 SGHVS and CDR2 FQNEAQ. The V end was cut by 6 bases, the J end by 2 bases, with 16 bases between. CDR3 size: 15 residues. CDR3 sequence reads: CASSPLGRRNYGYTF. The CDR3 bases are TGTGCCAGCAGTCCCCTGGGACGGCGAAACTATGGCTACACCTTC.